This is a list of T cell receptor beta chains from one sample in a study of T cell responses to AZD1222 COVID-19 vaccine. TCRdb's table, derived via immunoSEQ multiplex PCR, lists solely in-frame clones and lacks some. The data show 200,000 or so clones, 94% seen once. Here the sequenced sample was peripheral blood, taken on day 0 of AZD1222 vaccination. These receptors originate from an adult in good health. The CDR3 runs from the conserved cysteine through the conserved F or W. The D gene is left open where the match is weak.

V gene	D gene	J gene	CDR3 protein
TRBV2	.	TRBJ1-5	CASSEDQADNQPQHF
TRBV18	TRBD1	TRBJ2-7	CASSPKTGGYEQYF
TRBV24-1	.	TRBJ1-2	CATSDSTRDIEGYTF
TRBV2	TRBD1	TRBJ2-1	CASSGGVLQGSSYNEQFF
TRBV5-1	TRBD1	TRBJ2-5	CASSLLPGQGTQETQYF
TRBV7-6	TRBD2	TRBJ2-2	CASRGTSGTTNTGELFF
TRBV4-3	.	TRBJ2-1	CASSQDTQGPGNEQFF
TRBV4-1	TRBD1	TRBJ1-2	CASSQPGQGQYGYTF
TRBV18	.	TRBJ2-1	CASSLGAPRTYNEQFF
TRBV7-6	TRBD2	TRBJ2-7	CASSLAGTSGSREQYF
TRBV5-6	TRBD2	TRBJ2-3	CASSPGLAGEYF
TRBV11-3	.	TRBJ2-1	CASSLSRGNNEQFF
TRBV6-2/TRBV6-3	TRBD2	TRBJ2-1	CASSYTSGSISNEQFF
TRBV6-5	.	TRBJ1-3	CASSYLSQGSGNTIYF
TRBV9	.	TRBJ1-5	CASSVGDGYQPQHF
TRBV7-2	.	TRBJ1-2	CASSLVSELGYTF
TRBV7-2	TRBD1	TRBJ2-1	CASSLAPGGSYEQFF
TRBV30	TRBD1	TRBJ1-1	CAWPTGGATEAFF
TRBV28	TRBD2	TRBJ2-3	CASSLTAGGYTQYF
TRBV28	.	TRBJ1-5	CASSFSGNQPQHF
TRBV29-1	TRBD1	TRBJ1-2	CSVVAGQAFYGYTF
TRBV24-1	.	TRBJ2-7	CATSDPGTSPYEQYF
TRBV7-6	.	TRBJ2-1	CASSSKGGWDEQFF
TRBV5-1	TRBD2	TRBJ2-7	CASSSGLAGPSSYEQYF
TRBV10-3	.	TRBJ1-5	CAISDPGRPNQPQHF
TRBV28	.	TRBJ1-4	CASTKVGETNEKLFF
TRBV9	.	TRBJ1-2	CASSAIKTAHYGYTF
TRBV24-1	TRBD2	TRBJ2-1	CATSDLSTSGGSYNEQFF
TRBV28	.	TRBJ1-1	CASSSRRTEAFF
TRBV9	TRBD1	TRBJ1-1	CASSATGGEYTEAFF
TRBV3-1/TRBV3-2	.	TRBJ1-1	CASSQVTDRGRGAFF
TRBV15	TRBD2	TRBJ2-1	CATSRAVGTSHNEQFF
TRBV10-2	TRBD2	TRBJ2-3	CASRAAGETPRLQYF
TRBV7-9	.	TRBJ2-5	CASSPTFDGKTQYF
TRBV6-1	.	TRBJ2-7	CASSDHRWEQYF
TRBV5-1	.	TRBJ2-7	CASSFGWSSYEQYF
TRBV11-2	.	TRBJ1-3	CASSLVSGNTIYF